The rows below give T cell receptor beta chains drawn from one sample of a study of T-cell memory formation after mild COVID-19. TCRdb re-called the 5' RACE reads through MiXCR, storing one row per CDR3 protein. This sample has 300,000 to 350,000 distinct CDR3 sequences, with 10% to 15% found just once. The sequenced sample was PBMCs or a T cell subset sorted from them (not recorded which). All receptors derive from a young man who had mild COVID-19 (a few samples of this study predate the infection). Cell type and time point are not known. The CDR3 runs from the conserved cysteine through the conserved F or W. A D gene is named only where the DNA matches it firmly. Size is stated for part of the rows, as once, few or many counts, or as a class when the clone is expanded.

j_call clone_size cdr3_length d_call v_call cdr3_aa cdr3_nt
TRBJ2-3 few 15 TRBD1 TRBV12-3/TRBV12-4 CASSQQGATRPTQYF TGTGCCAGCAGTCAACAGGGGGCAACCCGCCCTACGCAGTATTTT
TRBJ2-3 few 14 TRBD2 TRBV10-2 CASIASGGADTQYF TGCGCCAGCATAGCTAGCGGGGGTGCAGATACGCAGTATTTT
TRBJ1-3 - 15 - TRBV10-3 CAIRPGQHSGNTIYF TGTGCCATCAGGCCCGGACAGCACTCTGGAAACACCATATATTTT
TRBJ1-5 few 13 - TRBV29-1 CSVGDGINQPQHF TGCAGCGTGGGGGACGGAATCAATCAGCCCCAGCATTTT
TRBJ2-6 few 17 - TRBV27 CASSLYPVSSGANVLTF TGTGCCAGCAGTTTATATCCAGTTAGCTCTGGGGCCAACGTCCTGACTTTC
TRBJ1-2 many 12 - TRBV5-1 CASSSGAYGYTF TGCGCCAGCAGTTCCGGGGCGTATGGCTACACCTTC
TRBJ1-5 - 13 - TRBV6-2/TRBV6-3 CATQDYSNQPQHF TGTGCCACGCAGGATTATAGCAATCAGCCCCAGCATTTT
TRBJ2-7 - 14 TRBD1 TRBV4-1 CASSQDSGGDEQYF TGCGCCAGCAGCCAGGATTCAGGGGGCGATGAGCAGTACTTC
TRBJ2-2 - 14 TRBD2 TRBV27 CASRGTSGGRELFF TGTGCCAGCAGGGGGACTAGCGGGGGTCGGGAGCTGTTTTTT
TRBJ1-6 few 15 TRBD1 TRBV2 CASSDKQGENSPLHF TGTGCCAGCAGTGACAAACAGGGGGAAAATTCACCCCTCCACTTT
TRBJ2-7 - 13 - TRBV10-3 CAINRHEDHEQYF TGTGCCATCAATAGGCATGAGGACCACGAGCAGTACTTC
TRBJ2-4 many 14 - TRBV2 CASTEEAGANIQYF TGTGCCAGCACTGAGGAGGCAGGGGCGAACATTCAGTACTTC
TRBJ2-7 - 14 TRBD2 TRBV9 CASSVDGGSYEQYF TGTGCCAGCAGCGTTGACGGGGGGTCCTACGAGCAGTACTTC
TRBJ1-5 - 13 - TRBV5-1 CASSEDGPQPQHF TGCGCCAGCAGCGAAGACGGGCCCCAGCCCCAGCATTTT
TRBJ1-1 - 14 - TRBV5-1 CASFGGASNTEAFF TGCGCCAGCTTTGGAGGGGCATCGAACACTGAAGCTTTCTTT
TRBJ1-4 - 15 - TRBV7-9 CASSFYGDMGEKLLF TGTGCCAGCAGCTTCTACGGGGATATGGGTGAAAAACTGCTTTTT
TRBJ2-5 - 14 - TRBV5-1 CASSQVEGGETQYF TGCGCCAGCAGCCAGGTAGAAGGGGGTGAGACCCAGTACTTC
TRBJ2-1 many 15 TRBD1 TRBV7-9 CASSSGQGLNNEQFF TGTGCCAGCAGCTCCGGACAGGGGCTTAACAATGAGCAGTTCTTC
TRBJ2-3 - 14 - TRBV2 CATNQGGRADTQYF TGTGCCACTAACCAAGGTGGCCGCGCTGATACGCAGTATTTT
TRBJ2-3 few 16 - TRBV5-1 CASSMGRDSVTDTQYF TGCGCCAGCAGCATGGGGAGGGACAGTGTCACAGATACGCAGTATTTT
TRBJ2-7 few 15 TRBD2 TRBV4-1 CASSQVSSGGYEQYF TGCGCCAGCAGCCAAGTTTCTAGCGGGGGCTACGAGCAGTACTTC
TRBJ2-3 few 14 - TRBV12-5 CASGPRTSTDTQYF TGTGCTAGTGGTCCCCGAACAAGCACAGATACGCAGTATTTT